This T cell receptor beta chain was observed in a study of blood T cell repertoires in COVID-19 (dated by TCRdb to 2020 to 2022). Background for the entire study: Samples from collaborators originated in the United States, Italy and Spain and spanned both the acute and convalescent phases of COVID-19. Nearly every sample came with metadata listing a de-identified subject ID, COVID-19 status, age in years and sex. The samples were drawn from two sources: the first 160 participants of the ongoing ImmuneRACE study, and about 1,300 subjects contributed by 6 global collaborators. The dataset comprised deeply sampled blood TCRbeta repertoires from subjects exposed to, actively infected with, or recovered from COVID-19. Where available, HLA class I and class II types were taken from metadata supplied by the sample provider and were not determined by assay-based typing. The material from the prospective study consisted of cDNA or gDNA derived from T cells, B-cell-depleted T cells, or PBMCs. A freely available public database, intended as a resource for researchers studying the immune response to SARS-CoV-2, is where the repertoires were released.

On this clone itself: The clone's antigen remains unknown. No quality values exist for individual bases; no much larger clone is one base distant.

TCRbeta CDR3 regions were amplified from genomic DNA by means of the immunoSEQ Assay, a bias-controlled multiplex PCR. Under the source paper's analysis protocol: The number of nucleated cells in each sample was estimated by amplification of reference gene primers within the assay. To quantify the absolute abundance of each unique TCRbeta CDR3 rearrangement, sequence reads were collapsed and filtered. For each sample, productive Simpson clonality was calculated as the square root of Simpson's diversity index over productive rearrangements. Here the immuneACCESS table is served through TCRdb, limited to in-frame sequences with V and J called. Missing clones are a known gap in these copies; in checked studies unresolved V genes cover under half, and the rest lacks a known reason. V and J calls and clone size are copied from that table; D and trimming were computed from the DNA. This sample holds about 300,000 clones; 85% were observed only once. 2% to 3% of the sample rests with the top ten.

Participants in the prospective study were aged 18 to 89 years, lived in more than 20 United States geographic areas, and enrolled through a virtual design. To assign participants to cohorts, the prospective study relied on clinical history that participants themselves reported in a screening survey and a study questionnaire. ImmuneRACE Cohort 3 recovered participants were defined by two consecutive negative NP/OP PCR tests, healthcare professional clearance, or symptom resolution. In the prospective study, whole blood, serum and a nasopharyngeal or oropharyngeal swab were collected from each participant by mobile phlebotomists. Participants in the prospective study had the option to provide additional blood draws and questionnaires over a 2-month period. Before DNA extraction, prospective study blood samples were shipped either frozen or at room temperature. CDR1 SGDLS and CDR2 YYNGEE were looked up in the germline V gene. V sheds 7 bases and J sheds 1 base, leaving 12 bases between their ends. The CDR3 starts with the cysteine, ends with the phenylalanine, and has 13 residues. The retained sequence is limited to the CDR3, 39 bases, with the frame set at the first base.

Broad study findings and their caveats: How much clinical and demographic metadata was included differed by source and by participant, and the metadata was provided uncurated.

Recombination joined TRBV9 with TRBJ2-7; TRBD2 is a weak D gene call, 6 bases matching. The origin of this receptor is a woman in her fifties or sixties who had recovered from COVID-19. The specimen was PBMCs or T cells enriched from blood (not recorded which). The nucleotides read TGTGCCAGCTCCGGCGGGGTATCCTACGAGCAGTACTTC. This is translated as CASSGGVSYEQYF. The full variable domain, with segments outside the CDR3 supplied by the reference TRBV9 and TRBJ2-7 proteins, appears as DSGVTQTPKHLITATGQRVTLRCSPRSGDLSVYWYQQSLDQGLQFLIQYYNGEERAKGNILERFSAQQFPDLHSELNLSSLELGDSALYFCASSGGVSYEQYFGPGTRLTVT.